These 8 T cell receptor beta chains originate from one sample sequenced in a study of T cells in Graves' hyperthyroidism and ophthalmopathy. Amplification of TCR beta CDR3 regions was performed using RNA transcripts as template. First-round RT-PCR targeting the TCR CDR3 was performed with the HTBI primer set. MiXCR, run by TCRdb on the multiplex PCR reads, gives a single entry per CDR3 protein. The sample shows a few hundred thousand distinct CDR3 sequences, 46% of them seen only once. Sequenced material: peripheral blood or thyroid tissue (not recorded which). The receptors were gathered from a young woman with Graves' hyperthyroidism.

Details on this clonotype: A read error may be the cause here, since a much bigger clone is one base away. The chain carries TRBV2 and TRBJ1-4; D is perhaps TRBD1 (6 bases). The CDR3 is 11 amino acids. Germline lookup yields CDR1 SNHLY and CDR2 FYNNEI. The CDR3 DNA reads as TGTGCCGGCAGTGACAGGGAAAAACTGTTTTTT. Protein: CAGSDREKLFF.

As to this clonotype: This could be a read error, since a much larger clone is one nucleotide away. The V gene is TRBV7-9, the J gene TRBJ2-7, with TRBD1 identical over 10 bases. The CDR3 contains 18 residues. Germline V gives CDR1 SEHNR, CDR2 FQNEAQ (reference sequence). The CDR3 region has the DNA TGTGCCAGCAGCTCACCCCCCGGGACAGGGGACAGCTCCTTCGAGCAGTACTTC. Translating it yields CASSSPPGTGDSSFEQYF.

This clonotype was seen at least ten times. The chain carries TRBV9 and TRBJ2-7; 9 bases match TRBD2. This CDR3 has 15 amino acids. Trimming at V came to 0 bases and at J to 5 bases, leaving 6 bases not matched to a gene. CDR1 is SGDLS, CDR2 YYNGEE, per germline. CDR3 sequence: CASSVVGTSFDEQYF. DNA for the CDR3: TGTGCCAGCAGCGTAGTGGGGACTAGCTTCGACGAGCAGTACTTC.

V gene TRBV20-1 combines with J gene TRBJ2-7, with 11 bases identical to TRBD1. In germline, CDR1 is DFQATT, CDR2 SNEGSKA (reference sequence). CDR3 length: 14 residues. The V and J ends lost 5 bases and 5 bases, in that order; junction bases with no gene match: 8. The CDR3 is CSAVRTGGRNEQYF. In nucleotides, the CDR3 is TGCAGTGCTGTACGGACAGGGGGCAGGAACGAGCAGTACTTC.

The rearrangement links TRBV6-2 or TRBV6-3 to TRBJ1-1; D perhaps matches TRBD1 (5 bases). This CDR3 is 15 amino acids long. Trimming took off 8 bases at V and 1 base at J, with 17 bases between the two ends. CDR1 is MNHEY and CDR2 is SVGEGT in the germline V gene. The CDR3 coding sequence is TGTGCCAGCGGGCCGTCCAGGGTGAGGAACACTGAAGCTTTCTTT. It codes for CASGPSRVRNTEAFF.

The chain combines TRBV11-2 with TRBJ2-5; a weak D match, TRBD2 (5 bases). V shed 4 bases and J shed 1 base, with 13 bases lying between them. The CDR3 runs 15 residues. CDR1 and CDR2 (germline): SGHAT, FQNNGV. The CDR3 DNA is TGTGCCAGCAGCTACACTCCCAGCGGCCAAGAGACCCAGTACTTC. This codes for CASSYTPSGQETQYF.

This clonotype was picked up many times. The chain employs TRBV24-1 and TRBJ2-7, with no clear D. The CDR3 extends over 12 amino acids. CDR1 is KGHDR, CDR2 SFDVKD, per germline. The V end was cut by 0 bases, the J end by 2 bases, with 1 base between. DNA of the CDR3: TGTGCCACCAGTGATTTGGCCTACGAGCAGTACTTC. It translates to CATSDLAYEQYF.

This clonotype was observed many times. This sequence joins TRBV27 and TRBJ1-6, with D possibly being TRBD1 (6 bases). V lost 6 bases to trimming and J lost 7 bases, with 13 bases between them. Per the germline V gene, CDR1 is MNHEY and CDR2 is SMNVEV (reference sequence). The CDR3 consists of 14 residues. The CDR3 DNA sequence: TGTGCCAGCAGACCAGGGGTTGGCAATTCACCCCTCCACTTT. It encodes CASRPGVGNSPLHF.